Each of the 21 T cell receptor beta chains below was sequenced from the same sample in a study of blood T cells in healthy people across ages. A J-beta primer mix and a sample-barcoded 5' primer were used in a second PCR of about 6 to 12 cycles. TCRdb reprocessed the 5' RACE reads via MiXCR and lists one record per CDR3 protein. The profile shows about 1.8 million distinct CDR3 sequences, 40% to 55% of them singletons. Sequenced: blood. The receptors here all came from a woman in her forties in good health.

The rearrangement uses TRBV11-1 and TRBJ2-5; D possibly corresponds to TRBD1 (5 bases). Trimming took off 0 bases at V and 5 bases at J, with 13 bases between the two ends. The CDR3 runs 15 residues. Germline V gene lookup returns CDR1 SGHAT and CDR2 FQDESV (reference sequence). The CDR3 here is CASSLAARGAETQYF. The CDR3 DNA follows: TGTGCCAGCAGCTTAGCGGCGCGTGGGGCGGAGACCCAGTACTTC.

This chain links TRBV7-3 with TRBJ2-5; 8 bases map to TRBD1. The CDR3 covers 14 residues. J was trimmed by 4 bases and V by 3 bases; bases with no gene match: 4. The germline V gene has CDR1 SGHTA and CDR2 FQGTGA. The CDR3 loop is CASSLDGTGETQYF. The CDR3 coding sequence is TGTGCCAGCAGCTTGGACGGGACAGGAGAGACCCAGTACTTC.

This clonotype appeared a few times. The chain employs TRBV28 and TRBJ1-4; no definite D call. Germline CDR1 MDHEN, CDR2 SYDVKM. V gave up 4 bases and J gave up 0 bases, with 9 bases separating them. The CDR3 is 15 residues long. The CDR3 region has the DNA TGTGCCAGCAGTTCGCAGACGGCAACTAATGAAAAACTGTTTTTT. This sequence encodes CASSSQTATNEKLFF.

This clonotype was observed a handful of times. The chain combines TRBV29-1 with TRBJ2-5; 9 nucleotides line up with TRBD1. This CDR3 is built from 13 residues. CDR1 SQVTM and CDR2 ANQGSEA come from the germline V gene. V lost 1 base to trimming and J lost 11 bases; unmatched junction nucleotides: 8. The CDR3 bases are TGCAGCGTTGAAGGACAAGGGACAGGGTTACAGTACTTC. It encodes CSVEGQGTGLQYF.

The rearrangement joins TRBV5-1 to TRBJ1-1; D is possibly TRBD1 (6 bases). V was shortened by 1 base and J by 0 bases, with 13 bases between the two germline ends. Germline loops: CDR1 SGHRS, CDR2 YFSETQ. The CDR3 is 16 residues long. The CDR3: CASSLLASGVNTEAFF. Here the CDR3 DNA reads TGCGCCAGCAGCTTGTTGGCTTCAGGGGTGAACACTGAAGCTTTCTTT.

The CDR3 loop reads CASSPWTGGSVYEQFF. In DNA form, the CDR3 reads TGTGCCAGCAGCCCCTGGACAGGGGGCAGTGTATATGAGCAGTTCTTC. The V gene is TRBV7-2, the J gene TRBJ2-1; 11 nucleotides match TRBD1. The CDR3 is made up of 16 amino acids. Losses at the gene ends were 5 bases for V and 8 bases for J; bases not matched to a gene: 11. Germline CDR1 is SGHTA and CDR2 is FQGNSA.

In this sample, this clonotype turned up a few times. The chain recombines TRBV3-1 with TRBJ2-3; possible D gene TRBD2, 5 bases. Trimming took off 2 bases at V and 2 bases at J, with 8 bases between the two ends. This CDR3 contains 14 residues. Per the germline V gene, CDR1 is LGHDT and CDR2 is YNNKEL (reference sequence). The CDR3 sequence: CASSQLGLTDTQYF. The CDR3 region has the DNA TGTGCCAGCAGCCAACTCGGACTCACAGATACGCAGTATTTT.

This clonotype has just a few counts. J is TRBJ2-7 and V is TRBV5-1; TRBD2 matches 7 bases. Germline trimming cut 6 bases from V and 5 bases from J; bases unmatched to any gene: 5. The CDR3 has 12 residues. The germline V gene has CDR1 SGHRS and CDR2 YFSETQ. The CDR3 coding sequence is TGCGCCAGCACCCAGAGCGGGGACGAGCAGTACTTC. Translating gives CASTQSGDEQYF.

The chain links TRBV11-3 to TRBJ2-1; 7 positions match TRBD2. The germline gives CDR1 SGHNT, CDR2 YENEEA. V lost 4 bases and J lost 7; bases outside the gene matches: 7. The CDR3 contains 14 residues. The CDR3 protein is CASSYGTTANEQFF. The CDR3 DNA reads TGTGCCAGCAGCTACGGGACTACCGCGAATGAGCAGTTCTTC.

A note on this clonotype: Given the absence of the conserved phenylalanine or tryptophan at the CDR3 end, a read error is likely. The rearrangement joins TRBV4-3 to TRBJ2-4; 7 bases align to TRBD1. The end of the DNA aligns better with TRBJ2-7, so the J call may be wrong. CDR3 length equals 15 residues. The germline gives CDR1 LGHNA, CDR2 YSLEER. CDR3 sequence: CASSQGANRGDEQYI. As DNA, the CDR3 is TGCGCCAGCAGCCAAGGAGCGAACAGGGGAGACGAGCAGTACATC.

The chain uses TRBV2 and TRBJ2-7; D is undetermined. This CDR3 is 11 amino acids long. CDR1 and CDR2 from the germline V gene are SNHLY and FYNNEI. V lost 10 bases to trimming and J lost 3 bases, with 10 bases between them. The CDR3 loop is CAIGRSYEQYF. In DNA, the CDR3 is TGTGCCATCGGACGGAGCTACGAGCAGTACTTC. The full variable domain, completed using reference TRBV2 and TRBJ2-7, is EPEVTQTPSHQVTQMGQEVILRCVPISNHLYFYWYRQILGQKVEFLVSFYNNEISEKSEIFDDQFSVERPDGSNFTLKIRSTKLEDSAMYFCAIGRSYEQYFGPGTRLTVT.

This rearrangement joins TRBV9 to TRBJ2-3; 7 positions agree with TRBD1. V lost 2 bases to trimming and J lost 6 bases; unmatched junction nucleotides: 9. This CDR3 spans 15 amino acids. Germline CDR1 is SGDLS and CDR2 is YYNGEE. The CDR3 region is CASSVGGTDTDTQYF. CDR3 nucleotide sequence: TGTGCCAGCAGCGTTGGTGGGACAGACACGGATACGCAGTATTTT.

The J gene is TRBJ2-5, the V gene TRBV11-2, with TRBD2 matching 9 bases. The germline gives CDR1 SGHAT, CDR2 FQNNGV. CDR3 size: 16 residues. V shed 5 bases, J shed 0 bases, and the junction held 7 bases outside the gene matches. The CDR3: CASSLRLAAYQETQYF. The CDR3 nucleotides are TGTGCCAGCAGCCTACGACTAGCGGCGTACCAAGAGACCCAGTACTTC.

This chain uses TRBV4-2 with TRBJ2-1; TRBD1 matches at 9 bases. The closer fit of TRBJ2-7 to the DNA end suggests the J call may be wrong. This CDR3 comprises 16 residues. Per the germline V gene, CDR1 is LGHNA and CDR2 is YNFKEQ. In nucleotides, the CDR3 is TGTGCCAGCAGAGGGACAGGGTCAAAAGCCTACAATGAGCAGTACTTC. It is translated as CASRGTGSKAYNEQYF.

The chain is built from TRBV20-1 and TRBJ2-5, with 8 positions matching TRBD1. CDR3 size: 15 residues. Per the germline V gene, CDR1 is DFQATT and CDR2 is SNEGSKA (reference sequence). V was clipped by 4 bases and J by 4 bases; unmatched bases: 11. Written as DNA, the CDR3 is TGCAGTGCTACACCCTTGACAGGGGTGGTAGAGACCCAGTACTTC. The encoded protein is CSATPLTGVVETQYF.

The J gene is TRBJ2-7, the V gene TRBV18; 9 nucleotides agree with TRBD2. There are 15 residues in the CDR3. The V gene end was trimmed by 3 bases and the J gene end by 3 bases; junction bases not matched to a gene: 6. Germline-derived CDR1 and CDR2 are KGHSH and LQKENI. The CDR3 DNA reads TGTGCCAGCTCACCTAGCGGGGGACTCCTCTACGAGCAGTACTTC. Protein product: CASSPSGGLLYEQYF.

The chain uses TRBV24-1 and TRBJ2-1; 11 bases match TRBD1. J was trimmed by 12 bases and V by 3 bases; bases with no gene match: 6. CDR1 and CDR2 (germline): KGHDR, SFDVKD. This CDR3 region has 14 residues. CDR3 sequence reads: CATSDTDRGLGQFF. For the CDR3, the DNA is TGTGCCACCAGTGATACGGACAGGGGGCTAGGGCAGTTCTTC.

CDR3 in amino acids: CATSGVQGAYNEQFF. The CDR3 nucleotides are TGTGCCACCAGTGGGGTCCAGGGAGCCTACAATGAGCAGTTCTTC. The V gene is TRBV24-1, the J gene TRBJ2-1; D is tentatively TRBD1 or TRBD2 (5 bases each). CDR1 is KGHDR, CDR2 SFDVKD, per germline. This CDR3 has 15 amino acids. V lost 5 bases and J 2 bases, leaving 12 bases between the germline ends.

This chain uses TRBV6-6 with TRBJ2-7; D not certain. Germline V CDR1 and CDR2: MNHNY, SVGAGI (reference sequence). The CDR3 totals 14 residues. Trimming stripped 1 base from V and 3 bases from J, with 10 bases between. The CDR3 DNA follows: TGTGCCAGCAGTTACTTCGGGTCAAACTACGAGCAGTACTTC. This codes for CASSYFGSNYEQYF.

This clonotype was counted between two and nine times. The rearrangement links TRBV15 to TRBJ2-6, with D unclear. CDR1 is LNHNV, CDR2 YYDKDF, per germline (reference sequence). This CDR3 comprises 13 residues. Trimming took off 8 bases at V and 4 bases at J, with 9 bases between the two ends. CDR3 protein: CATSPTGANVLTF. Written as DNA, the CDR3 is TGTGCCACCTCCCCTACGGGGGCCAACGTCCTGACTTTC.

This clonotype appeared a few times. CDR3 in amino acids: CSARPDGDYGYTF. In DNA form, the CDR3 reads TGCAGTGCTAGGCCAGACGGGGACTATGGCTACACCTTC. The chain is built from TRBV20-1 and TRBJ1-2; no clear D. From germline, CDR1 is DFQATT and CDR2 SNEGSKA (reference sequence). The CDR3 runs 13 residues. Trimming cost V 3 bases and J 3 bases, with 11 bases left between them.